This T cell receptor beta chain derives from a study of OX40 agonist ivuxolimab in advanced cancers. Findings and caveats of the study: Among T cells, CD8+ cells averaged more expanded clones than CD4+ cells. Antigen targets of the expanded peripheral T cells went undetermined. Certain nonresponders additionally had low normalized T-cell clonal expansion.

TCRdb keeps only in-frame clones here, not all; method: immunoSEQ multiplex PCR. The sample shows over 40,000 clones, 80% of them seen only once. A word on this clone: The antigen remains undetermined.

The study sampled blood at baseline, cycle 4 day 1, and cycle 7 day 1. The CDR3 length is 17 residues. The chain uses TRBV21-1 and TRBJ2-1; the table's D call, TRBD2, was not checked against the DNA. TRBV21-1 is annotated as a pseudogene. The receptor was derived from an adult with an advanced solid tumor such as melanoma, head and neck, liver or kidney cancer. The sequencing used CD4+ or CD8+ T cells sorted from blood, collected in a trial of the OX40 agonist ivuxolimab. CDR3 region: CASTPGSGRLLWNEQFF. The CDR3 DNA reads TGTGCCAGCACCCCTGGTAGCGGGAGGTTGTTGTGGAATGAGCAGTTCTTC.